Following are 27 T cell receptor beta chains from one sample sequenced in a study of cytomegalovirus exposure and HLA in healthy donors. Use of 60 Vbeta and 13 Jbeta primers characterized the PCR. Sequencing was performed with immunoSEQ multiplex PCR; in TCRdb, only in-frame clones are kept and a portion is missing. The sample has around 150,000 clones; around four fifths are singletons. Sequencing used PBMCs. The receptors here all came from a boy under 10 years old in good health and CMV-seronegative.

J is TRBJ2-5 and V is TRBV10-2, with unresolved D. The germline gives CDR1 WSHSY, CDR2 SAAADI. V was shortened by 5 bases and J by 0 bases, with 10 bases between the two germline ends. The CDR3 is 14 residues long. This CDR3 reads CASSTTSYQETQYF. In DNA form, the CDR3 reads TGCGCCAGCAGTACTACATCGTACCAAGAGACCCAGTACTTC.

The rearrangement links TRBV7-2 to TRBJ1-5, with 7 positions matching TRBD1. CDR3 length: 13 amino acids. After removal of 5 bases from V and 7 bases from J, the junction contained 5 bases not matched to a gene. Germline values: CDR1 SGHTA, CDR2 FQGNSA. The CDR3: CASSRDRDQPQHF. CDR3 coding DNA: TGTGCCAGCAGCCGCGACAGGGACCAGCCCCAGCATTTT.

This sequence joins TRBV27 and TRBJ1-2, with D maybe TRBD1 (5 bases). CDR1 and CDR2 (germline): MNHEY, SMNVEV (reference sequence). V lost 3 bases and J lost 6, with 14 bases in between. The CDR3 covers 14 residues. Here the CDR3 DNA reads TGTGCCAGCAGTTTTTCGAGGGGCGGGGATGGCTACACCTTC. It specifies CASSFSRGGDGYTF.

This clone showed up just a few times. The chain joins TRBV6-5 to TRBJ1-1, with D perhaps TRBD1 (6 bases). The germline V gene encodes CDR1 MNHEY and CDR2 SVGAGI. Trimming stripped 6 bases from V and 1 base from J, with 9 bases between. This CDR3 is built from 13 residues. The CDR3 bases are TGTGCCAGCAGGCGAGGGGGGAACACTGAAGCTTTCTTT. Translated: CASRRGGNTEAFF.

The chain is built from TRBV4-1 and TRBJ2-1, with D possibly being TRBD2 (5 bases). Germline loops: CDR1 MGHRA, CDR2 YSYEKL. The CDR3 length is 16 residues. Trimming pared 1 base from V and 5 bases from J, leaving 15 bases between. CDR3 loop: CASSQVGRAAHNEQFF. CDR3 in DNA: TGCGCCAGCAGCCAAGTTGGGCGGGCCGCCCACAATGAGCAGTTCTTC.

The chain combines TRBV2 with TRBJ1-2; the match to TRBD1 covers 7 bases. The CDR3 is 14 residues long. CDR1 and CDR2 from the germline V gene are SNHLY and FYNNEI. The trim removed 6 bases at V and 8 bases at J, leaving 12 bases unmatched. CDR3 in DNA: TGTGCCAGCAGCTCAAGACAGGGCCCAGGGGGCTACACCTTC. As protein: CASSSRQGPGGYTF.

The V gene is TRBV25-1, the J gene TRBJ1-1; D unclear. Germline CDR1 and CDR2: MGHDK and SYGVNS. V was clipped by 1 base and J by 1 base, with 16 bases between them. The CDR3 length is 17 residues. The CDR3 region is CASSELSANLKNTEAFF. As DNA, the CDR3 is TGTGCCAGCAGTGAATTAAGTGCGAACTTAAAGAACACTGAAGCTTTCTTT. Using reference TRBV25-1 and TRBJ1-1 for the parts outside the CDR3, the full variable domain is EADIYQTPRYLVIGTGKKITLECSQTMGHDKMYWYQQDPGMELHLIHYSYGVNSTEKGDLSSESTVSRIRTEHFPLTLESARPSHTSQYLCASSELSANLKNTEAFFGQGTRLTVV.

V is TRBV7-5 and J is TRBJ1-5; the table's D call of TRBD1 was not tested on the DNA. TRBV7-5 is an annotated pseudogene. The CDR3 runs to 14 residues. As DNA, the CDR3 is TGTGTCAGCGGACAAACGATTAGCAATCAGCCCCAGCATTTT. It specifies CVSGQTISNQPQHF.

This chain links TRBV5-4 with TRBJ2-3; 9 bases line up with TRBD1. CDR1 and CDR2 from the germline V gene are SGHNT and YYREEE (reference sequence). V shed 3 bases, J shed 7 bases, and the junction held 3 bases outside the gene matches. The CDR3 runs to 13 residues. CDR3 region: CASSSTGGHTQYF. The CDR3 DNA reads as TGTGCCAGCAGCTCCACAGGGGGCCATACGCAGTATTTT.

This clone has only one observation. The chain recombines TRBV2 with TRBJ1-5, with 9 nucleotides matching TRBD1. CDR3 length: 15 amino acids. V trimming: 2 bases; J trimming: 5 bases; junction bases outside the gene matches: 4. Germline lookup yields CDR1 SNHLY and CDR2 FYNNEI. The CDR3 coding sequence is TGTGCCAGCAGTGAACGAACAGGGGGCTATCAGCCCCAGCATTTT. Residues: CASSERTGGYQPQHF. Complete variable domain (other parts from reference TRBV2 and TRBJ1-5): EPEVTQTPSHQVTQMGQEVILRCVPISNHLYFYWYRQILGQKVEFLVSFYNNEISEKSEIFDDQFSVERPDGSNFTLKIRSTKLEDSAMYFCASSERTGGYQPQHFGDGTRLSIL.

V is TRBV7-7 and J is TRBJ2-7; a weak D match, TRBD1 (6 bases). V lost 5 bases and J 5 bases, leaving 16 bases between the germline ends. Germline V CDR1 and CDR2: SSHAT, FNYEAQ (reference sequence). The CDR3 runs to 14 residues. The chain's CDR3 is CASSPGVGIDEQYF. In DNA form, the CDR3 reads TGTGCCAGCAGCCCAGGGGTGGGGATCGACGAGCAGTACTTC. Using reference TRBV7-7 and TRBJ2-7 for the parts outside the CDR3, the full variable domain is GAGVSQSPRYKVTKRGQDVTLRCDPISSHATLYWYQQALGQGPEFLTYFNYEAQPDKSGLPSDRFSAERPEGSISTLTIQRTEQRDSAMYRCASSPGVGIDEQYFGPGTRLTVT.

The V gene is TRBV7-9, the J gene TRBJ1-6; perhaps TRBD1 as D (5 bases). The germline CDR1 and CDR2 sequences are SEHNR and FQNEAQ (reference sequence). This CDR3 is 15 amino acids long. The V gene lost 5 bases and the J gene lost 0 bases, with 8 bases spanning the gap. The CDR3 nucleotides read TGTGCCAGCAGCCCACAGGACTCCTATAATTCACCCCTCCACTTT. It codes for CASSPQDSYNSPLHF.

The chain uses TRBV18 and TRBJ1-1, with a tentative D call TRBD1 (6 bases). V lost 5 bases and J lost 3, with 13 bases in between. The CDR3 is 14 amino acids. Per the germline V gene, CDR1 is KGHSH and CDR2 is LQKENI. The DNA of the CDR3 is TGTGCCAGCTCATCCCACAGGGCGGACACTGAAGCTTTCTTT. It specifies CASSSHRADTEAFF.

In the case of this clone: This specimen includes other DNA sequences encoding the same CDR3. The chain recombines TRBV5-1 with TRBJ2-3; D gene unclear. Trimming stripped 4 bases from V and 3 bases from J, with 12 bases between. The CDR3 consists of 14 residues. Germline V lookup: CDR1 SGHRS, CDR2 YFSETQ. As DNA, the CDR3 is TGCGCCAGCAGCCTGGGCTCCGGGACAGATACGCAGTATTTT. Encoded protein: CASSLGSGTDTQYF.

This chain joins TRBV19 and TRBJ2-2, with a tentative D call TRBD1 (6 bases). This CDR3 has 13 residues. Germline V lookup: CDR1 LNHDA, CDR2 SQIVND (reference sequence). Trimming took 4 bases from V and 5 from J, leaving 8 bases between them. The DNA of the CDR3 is TGTGCCAGTAGTAAGAGGGGGACCGGGGAGCTGTTTTTT. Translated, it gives CASSKRGTGELFF.

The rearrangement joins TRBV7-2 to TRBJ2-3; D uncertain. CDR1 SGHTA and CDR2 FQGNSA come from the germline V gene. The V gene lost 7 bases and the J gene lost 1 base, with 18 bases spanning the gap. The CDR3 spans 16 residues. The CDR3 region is CASKASVASGTDTQYF. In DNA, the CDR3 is TGTGCCAGCAAGGCTAGTGTTGCGTCGGGCACAGATACGCAGTATTTT.

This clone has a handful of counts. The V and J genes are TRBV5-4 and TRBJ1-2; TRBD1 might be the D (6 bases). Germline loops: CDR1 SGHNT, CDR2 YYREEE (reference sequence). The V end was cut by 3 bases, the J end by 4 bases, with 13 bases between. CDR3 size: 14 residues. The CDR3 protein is CASSSPGGGYGYTF. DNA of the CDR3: TGTGCCAGCAGCTCACCGGGGGGCGGCTATGGCTACACCTTC.

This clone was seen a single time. CDR3 DNA: TGTGCCAGCAGCCAAGGGGTCCTTGACAGGGGTAGCGCTTTCTTT. Translation: CASSQGVLDRGSAFF. The V gene is TRBV4-2, the J gene TRBJ1-1; 8 bases match TRBD1. The V segment lost 1 base and the J segment 11 bases; nucleotides outside the gene matches: 12. CDR3 length equals 15 residues. Looked up from germline, CDR1 is LGHNA and CDR2 is YNFKEQ.

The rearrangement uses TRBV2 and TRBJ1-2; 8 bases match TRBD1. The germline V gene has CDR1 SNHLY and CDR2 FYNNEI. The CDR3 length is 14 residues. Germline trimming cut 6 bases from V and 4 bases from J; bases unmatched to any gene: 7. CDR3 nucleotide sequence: TGTGCCAGCAGGGGGGGACAGGTCGGCTATGGCTACACCTTC. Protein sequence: CASRGGQVGYGYTF.

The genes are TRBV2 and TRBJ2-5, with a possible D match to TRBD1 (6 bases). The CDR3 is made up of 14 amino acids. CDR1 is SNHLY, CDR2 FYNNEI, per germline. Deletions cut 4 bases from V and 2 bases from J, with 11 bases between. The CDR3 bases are TGTGCCAGCAGTGGGGACACAACACAAGAGACCCAGTACTTC. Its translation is CASSGDTTQETQYF.

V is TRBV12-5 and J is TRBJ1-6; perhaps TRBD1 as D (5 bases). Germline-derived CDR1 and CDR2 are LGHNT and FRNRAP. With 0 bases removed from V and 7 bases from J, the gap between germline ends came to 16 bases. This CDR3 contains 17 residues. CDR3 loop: CASGLVPIARVNSPLHF. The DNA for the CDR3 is TGTGCTAGTGGTTTGGTACCAATAGCCAGGGTAAATTCACCCCTCCACTTT.

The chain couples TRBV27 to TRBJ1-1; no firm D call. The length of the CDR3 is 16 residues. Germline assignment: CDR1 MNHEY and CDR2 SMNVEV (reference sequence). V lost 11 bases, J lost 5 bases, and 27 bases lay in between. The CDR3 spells CASWARFAGGRTEAFF. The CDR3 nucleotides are TGTGCCTCCTGGGCCCGGTTCGCAGGTGGGCGTACTGAAGCTTTCTTT.

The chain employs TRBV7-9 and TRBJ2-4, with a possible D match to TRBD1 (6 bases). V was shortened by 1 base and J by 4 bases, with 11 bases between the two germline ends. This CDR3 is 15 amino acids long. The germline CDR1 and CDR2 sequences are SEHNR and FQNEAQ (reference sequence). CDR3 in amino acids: CASSLGTDPKNIQYF. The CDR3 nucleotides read TGTGCCAGCAGCTTAGGGACAGACCCTAAAAACATTCAGTACTTC. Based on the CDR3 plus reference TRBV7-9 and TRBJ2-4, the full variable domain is DTGVSQNPRHKITKRGQNVTFRCDPISEHNRLYWYRQTLGQGPEFLTYFQNEAQLEKSRLLSDRFSAERPKGSFSTLEIQRTEQGDSAMYLCASSLGTDPKNIQYFGAGTRLSVL.

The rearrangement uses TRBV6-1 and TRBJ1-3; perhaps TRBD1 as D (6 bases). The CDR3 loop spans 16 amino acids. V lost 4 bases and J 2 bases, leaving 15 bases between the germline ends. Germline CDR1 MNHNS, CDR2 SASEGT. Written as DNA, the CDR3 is TGTGCCAGCAGTGGGGCCCGGACAGCAACTGGAAACACCATATATTTT. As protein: CASSGARTATGNTIYF.

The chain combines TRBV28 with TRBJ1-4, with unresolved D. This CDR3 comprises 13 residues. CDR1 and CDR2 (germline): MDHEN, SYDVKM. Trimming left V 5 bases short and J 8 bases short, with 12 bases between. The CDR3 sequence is CASSPLPREKLFF. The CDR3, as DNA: TGTGCCAGCAGTCCCCTACCTCGGGAAAAACTGTTTTTT.

CDR3 nucleotides: TGCGCCAGCAGCCAAATTGGGGGGGCCCGCTCTGGGGCCAACGTCCTGACTTTC. Protein product: CASSQIGGARSGANVLTF. The genes are TRBV4-1 and TRBJ2-6; D may be TRBD2 (7 bases). Trimming took 2 bases from V and 0 from J, leaving 14 bases between them. The germline V gene encodes CDR1 MGHRA and CDR2 YSYEKL. The CDR3 contains 18 residues.

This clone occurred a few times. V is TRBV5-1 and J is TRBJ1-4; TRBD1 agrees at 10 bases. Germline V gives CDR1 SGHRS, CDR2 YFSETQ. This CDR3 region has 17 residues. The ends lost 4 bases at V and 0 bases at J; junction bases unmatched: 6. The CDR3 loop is CASSPGQGTTTNEKLFF. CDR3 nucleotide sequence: TGCGCCAGCAGCCCGGGACAGGGGACTACAACTAATGAAAAACTGTTTTTT.